Below, 27 T cell receptor beta chains from the same sample are listed, as sequenced in a study of CD8+CD57+ T cells in acquired aplastic anemia. The study profiled TCR beta VDJ and CDR3 using genomic DNA as template. Each CDR3 protein gets one entry after TCRdb re-called the reads with MiXCR. The table has roughly 240,000 distinct CDR3 sequences, around 45% seen once; the top ten hold over 7.5%. It was patients with CD8+CD57+ cell expansion by flow cytometry who were chosen for sequencing. The sample consisted of sorted CD4+, CD8+, or CD8+CD57+ T cells (not recorded which) from PBMCs. These receptors all come from a human donor with aplastic anemia.

This clonotype was seen at least ten times. The chain has TRBV14 and TRBJ2-7; D gene unclear. The germline gives CDR1 SGHDN, CDR2 FVKESK. This CDR3 comprises 13 residues. Between the trimmed V and J ends, which lost 0 bases and 3 bases, there was a span of 6 bases. The CDR3 is CASSQETLYEQYF. DNA of the CDR3: TGTGCCAGCAGCCAAGAAACACTCTACGAGCAGTACTTC.

In regard to this clonotype: One base away lies a much larger clone, so this may be a sequencing read error. A read error is likely, as this CDR3 ends without the conserved phenylalanine or tryptophan. V gene TRBV7-8 combines with J gene TRBJ2-7, with TRBD2 identical over 9 bases. This CDR3 spans 14 amino acids. The germline gives CDR1 SGHVS, CDR2 FQNEAQ. Trimming cost V 5 bases and J 5 bases; bases outside gene matches: 7. The CDR3 region is CASSAGGAADEQYS. Here the CDR3 DNA reads TGTGCCAGCAGCGCGGGGGGGGCTGCCGACGAGCAGTACTCC.

A few counts support this clonotype. One junction end disagrees with the germline gene, perhaps due to a read error. The chain joins TRBV7-9 to TRBJ1-4; D gene unclear. This CDR3 has 16 residues. CDR1 SEHNR and CDR2 FQNEAQ come from the germline V gene (reference sequence). The CDR3 region has the DNA TGTGCCAGCAGCCAGCACGCGGGGTTAACTAATGAAAAACTGTTTTTC. It encodes CASSQHAGLTNEKLFF.

This clonotype showed up just once. This chain connects TRBV7-3 to TRBJ2-3; weak D call: TRBD1 (6 bases). This CDR3 has 13 amino acids. From germline, CDR1 is SGHTA and CDR2 FQGTGA. The V end lost 6 bases, the J end lost 5 bases, and 12 bases lay between the germline ends. The CDR3 region is CASSPEGEDTQYF. The CDR3 region has the DNA TGTGCCAGCAGTCCTGAGGGGGAAGATACGCAGTATTTT. The whole variable domain, filled in from reference TRBV7-3 and TRBJ2-3, reads GAGVSQTPSNKVTEKGKYVELRCDPISGHTALYWYRQSLGQGPEFLIYFQGTGAADDSGLPNDRFFAVRPEGSVSTLKIQRTERGDSAVYLCASSPEGEDTQYFGPGTRLTVL.

The chain links TRBV7-3 to TRBJ1-2, with TRBD1 identical over 8 bases. The germline V gene encodes CDR1 SGHTA and CDR2 FQGTGA. V dropped 4 bases and J dropped 8; count of bases not matched to a gene: 12. There are 15 residues in the CDR3. CDR3 region: CASSSSRTGRRGYTF. Here the CDR3 DNA reads TGTGCCAGCAGCTCCTCAAGGACAGGGAGAAGGGGCTACACCTTC.

The CDR3 protein is CSASDRVGYGYTF. CDR3 bases: TGCAGTGCCTCGGACAGGGTGGGCTATGGCTACACCTTC. V and J are TRBV20-1 and TRBJ1-2, with 8 bases that match TRBD1. With 6 bases clipped from V and 4 bases from J, the junction kept 7 bases outside the gene matches. Looked up from germline, CDR1 is DFQATT and CDR2 is SNEGSKA (reference sequence). The CDR3 consists of 13 residues.

Regarding this clonotype: A much larger clone lies one base from this, so it may be a read error. The chain carries TRBV7-2 and TRBJ2-1; no firm D call. Germline values: CDR1 SGHTA, CDR2 FQGNSA. The CDR3 covers 14 residues. CDR3 DNA sequence: TGTGCCAGCAGCTTCCGTTCCTCCTACAATGGGCAGTTCTTC. Translating gives CASSFRSSYNGQFF.

This clonotype was counted at least ten times. The chain employs TRBV7-6 and TRBJ1-5; no firm D call. CDR1 SGHVS and CDR2 FNYEAQ come from the germline V gene. The CDR3 loop spans 16 amino acids. Trimming pared 5 bases from V and 2 bases from J, leaving 16 bases between. The CDR3 DNA follows: TGTGCCAGCAGCCAAGAAGCTAAGAGGGGCAATCAGCCCCAGCATTTT. Translated: CASSQEAKRGNQPQHF.

The rearrangement uses TRBV6-4 and TRBJ1-1, with TRBD1 as a possible D gene (5 bases). Germline V gene sequence: CDR1 MRHNA, CDR2 SNTAGT. CDR3 length equals 14 residues. V was cut by 6 bases and J by 4 bases, with 15 bases left in between. The CDR3 reads CASSTGTVTTEAFF. CDR3 DNA sequence: TGTGCCAGCAGCACCGGGACTGTGACCACTGAAGCTTTCTTT.

As regards this clonotype: A much larger clone lies a single base off, so this may be a read error. The chain uses TRBV7-8 and TRBJ1-6; a weak D match, TRBD1 (5 bases). CDR1 and CDR2 from the germline V gene are SGHVS and FQNEAQ. The CDR3 covers 16 residues. The DNA of the CDR3 is TGTGCCAGCAGCTTAGCGATCGCAGGGCGAAATTCACCCCCCCACTTT. It translates to CASSLAIAGRNSPPHF.

This clonotype has a count of ten or more. This chain connects TRBV7-9 to TRBJ2-7, with D perhaps matching TRBD1 (7 bases). This CDR3 contains 14 residues. Germline values: CDR1 SEHNR, CDR2 FQNEAQ (reference sequence). Trimming pared 4 bases from V and 0 bases from J, leaving 10 bases between. This CDR3 reads CASSSGDSSYEQYF. In DNA, the CDR3 is TGTGCCAGCAGCTCGGGGGACAGCTCCTACGAGCAGTACTTC.

The V call is TRBV9, the J call TRBJ1-5, with 9 bases aligning to TRBD1. V was pared by 0 bases and J by 6 bases, with 4 bases of the junction left unmatched. Germline values: CDR1 SGDLS, CDR2 YYNGEE. The CDR3 contains 15 residues. CDR3 DNA sequence: TGTGCCAGCAGCGTAGATGGGACAGGGTTTCAGCCCCAGCATTTT. It specifies CASSVDGTGFQPQHF.

This clonotype has more than one count but fewer than ten. A much larger clone is a single base away; this may be a read error. The chain combines TRBV7-3 with TRBJ2-2, with 7 bases fitting TRBD2. The germline gives CDR1 SGHTA, CDR2 FQGTGA. The CDR3 loop spans 13 amino acids. V lost 7 bases, J lost 6 bases, and 5 bases stayed unmatched. The CDR3 spells CASNSGLAGELFF. The CDR3 DNA reads TGTGCCAGCAACTCTGGACTAGCCGGGGAGCTGTTTTTT.

This clonotype occurred many times. The chain links TRBV7-9 to TRBJ2-1; D perhaps matches TRBD1 (6 bases). The CDR3 runs 16 residues. Per germline, CDR1 SEHNR and CDR2 FQNEAQ (reference sequence). V was clipped by 1 base and J by 1 base, with 11 bases between them. CDR3 nucleotides: TGTGCCAGCAGCTTAGGAGGGGGACGATCCTACAATGAGCAGTTCTTC. Its translation: CASSLGGGRSYNEQFF. The complete variable domain, with remaining parts taken from reference TRBV7-9 and TRBJ2-1, reads DTGVSQNPRHKITKRGQNVTFRCDPISEHNRLYWYRQTLGQGPEFLTYFQNEAQLEKSRLLSDRFSAERPKGSFSTLEIQRTEQGDSAMYLCASSLGGGRSYNEQFFGPGTRLTVL.

This clonotype was detected many times. This chain links TRBV7-9 with TRBJ2-3; 10 bases are shared with TRBD2. The trim removed 5 bases at V and 4 bases at J, leaving 9 bases unmatched. CDR3 length: 16 residues. The V gene's germline CDR1 is SEHNR and CDR2 FQNEAQ (reference sequence). Written as DNA, the CDR3 is TGTGCCAGCAGCAAAATCTCTAGCGGGGGCCCAGATACGCAGTATTTT. This sequence encodes CASSKISSGGPDTQYF.

As for this clonotype: With a much larger clone just one base away, this may be a read error. The chain uses TRBV19 and TRBJ1-1; D gene uncertain. The CDR3 runs 10 residues. CDR1 is LNHDA, CDR2 SQIVND, per germline (reference sequence). The CDR3 DNA follows: TGTGCCGCTGGCGGAACTGAAGCTCTCTTT. Its protein product is CAAGGTEALF.

The V gene is TRBV9, the J gene TRBJ2-3, with 9 positions matching TRBD2. Germline CDR1 and CDR2: SGDLS and YYNGEE. The CDR3 is made up of 18 amino acids. With 3 bases clipped from V and 6 bases from J, the junction kept 17 bases outside the gene matches. Written as DNA, the CDR3 is TGTGCCAGCAGCGCGTGGGGAAGCGGCGGGGGGGCGGCCGATACGCAGTATTTT. Protein product: CASSAWGSGGGAADTQYF.

There are many counts of this clonotype. This sequence joins TRBV12-3 or TRBV12-4 and TRBJ2-7; D is tentatively TRBD1 or TRBD2 (5 bases each). The germline V and J ends were trimmed by 5 bases and 0 bases, with 14 bases remaining between them. This CDR3 is built from 15 residues. Written as DNA, the CDR3 is TGTGCCAGCAGTACCGGGGACGGCAGCTCCTACGAGCAGTACTTC. Translating gives CASSTGDGSSYEQYF.

To note about this clonotype: A much larger clone differs from this one at a single base, so this may be a read error. The chain links TRBV7-9 to TRBJ1-3; D gene unclear. This CDR3 comprises 21 residues. Trimming removed 5 bases from V and 0 bases from J, with 29 bases in between. Germline loops: CDR1 SEHNR, CDR2 FQNEAQ (reference sequence). The CDR3, as DNA: TGTGCCAGCAGCCCTTGCCCCCACGGTCAGGCAAGTCCAAGCTCTGGAAACACCATATATTTT. Amino acid sequence: CASSPCPHGQASPSSGNTIYF.

The CDR3, as DNA: TGTGCCATCAAGGGACAGGAGCAAGAGACCCAGTACTTC. It yields the protein CAIKGQEQETQYF. The J gene is TRBJ2-5, the V gene TRBV10-3; TRBD1 agrees at 8 bases. This CDR3 spans 13 amino acids. Germline values: CDR1 ENHRY, CDR2 SYGVKD. V trimming: 7 bases; J trimming: 2 bases; junction bases outside the gene matches: 3.

The chain links TRBV9 to TRBJ2-1; unclear D gene. V was pared by 0 bases and J by 0 bases, with 7 bases between. CDR1 is SGDLS and CDR2 is YYNGEE in the germline V gene. This CDR3 region has 15 residues. CDR3 region: CASSVDGVSYNEQFF. DNA of the CDR3: TGTGCCAGCAGCGTAGACGGAGTCTCCTACAATGAGCAGTTCTTC. The full variable domain, its missing parts supplied by reference TRBV9 and TRBJ2-1, is DSGVTQTPKHLITATGQRVTLRCSPRSGDLSVYWYQQSLDQGLQFLIQYYNGEERAKGNILERFSAQQFPDLHSELNLSSLELGDSALYFCASSVDGVSYNEQFFGPGTRLTVL.

The J gene is TRBJ1-5, the V gene TRBV6-1, with D unclear. The CDR3 loop spans 15 amino acids. V dropped 10 bases and J dropped 4 bases, with 20 bases sitting between them. Germline V CDR1 and CDR2: MNHNS, SASEGT. This CDR3 is CAISITDASNQPQHF. CDR3 in DNA: TGTGCCATTTCGATAACGGACGCATCAAATCAGCCCCAGCATTTT.

About this clonotype itself: This may stem from a read error, because a much larger clone lies one nucleotide away. This chain links TRBV2 with TRBJ2-7; 9 bases match TRBD2. Germline CDR1 reads SNHLY; CDR2 reads FYNNEI. CDR3 size: 13 residues. The CDR3 DNA reads as TGTGCCGGCAGGGACGGGACTAGCCACGAGCAGTACTTC. This encodes CAGRDGTSHEQYF.

This clonotype was seen repeatedly, ten times or more. J is TRBJ2-2 and V is TRBV7-9; 7 positions agree with TRBD1. CDR1 and CDR2 from the germline V gene are SEHNR and FQNEAQ (reference sequence). V gave up 4 bases and J gave up 4 bases; unmatched junction bases: 3. The CDR3 is 14 amino acids. As DNA, the CDR3 is TGTGCCAGCAGCTCCAGGGGGAGCACCGGGGAGCTGTTTTTT. Translation gives CASSSRGSTGELFF.

The rearrangement joins TRBV2 to TRBJ2-1; 11 bases are shared with TRBD2. Germline loops: CDR1 SNHLY, CDR2 FYNNEI. This CDR3 has 16 residues. Unmatched junction bases numbered 6, after V lost 4 bases and J lost 4 bases. CDR3 region: CASSARLAGTYNEQFF. The CDR3 DNA reads TGTGCCAGCAGTGCCAGACTAGCGGGGACGTACAATGAGCAGTTCTTC.

Comments on this clonotype: The junction departs from the called germline gene at one end, perhaps through a read error. This chain connects TRBV10-3 to TRBJ1-5; D ambiguous. The CDR3 has 16 amino acids. CDR1 is ENHRY, CDR2 SYGVKD, per germline. The CDR3, as DNA: TGTGCCAGCAGTGAATCTGTAGACGTAAGCAATCAGCCCCAGCATTTT. It encodes CASSESVDVSNQPQHF.

This clonotype was seen repeatedly, ten times or more. The chain carries TRBV19 and TRBJ1-5; a possible D gene is TRBD1 (6 bases). The length of the CDR3 is 15 residues. The V end was cut by 7 bases, the J end by 2 bases, with 15 bases between. The germline V gene encodes CDR1 LNHDA and CDR2 SQIVND (reference sequence). The CDR3, as DNA: TGTGCCAGTAAATACGGGACACAGGGCAATCAGCCCCAGCATTTT. Translation gives CASKYGTQGNQPQHF.